The 29 T cell receptor beta chains given below trace back to one sample, sequenced in a study of T cell responses to AZD1222 COVID-19 vaccine. Sequenced by immunoSEQ multiplex PCR; TCRdb stores in-frame clones only, minus some. The sample records 85,000 to 130,000 clones, 85% to 90% being singletons. Sequencing was performed on peripheral blood, taken on day 0 of AZD1222 vaccination. These receptors were collected from an adult in good health.

This sequence joins TRBV18 and TRBJ1-5; D may be TRBD1 (5 bases). V was trimmed by 1 base and J by 1 base, leaving 17 bases between them. The CDR3 is made up of 18 amino acids. Germline V lookup: CDR1 KGHSH, CDR2 LQKENI. The CDR3 DNA reads as TGTGCCAGCTCACCACGGAAGGGACGGGGGAGGAGCAATCAGCCCCAGCATTTT. It specifies CASSPRKGRGRSNQPQHF.

The J gene is TRBJ2-7, the V gene TRBV6-5, with D tentatively TRBD1 (6 bases). CDR3 size: 15 residues. CDR1 and CDR2 (germline): MNHEY, SVGAGI. Trimming shortened V by 0 bases and J by 1 base, and 10 bases separated the two germline ends. The CDR3 DNA reads as TGTGCCAGCAGTTACTCCGACAGGTATTCCTACGAGCAGTACTTC. This encodes CASSYSDRYSYEQYF.

The V gene is TRBV10-3, the J gene TRBJ2-1, with 10 bases identical to TRBD2. The CDR3 has 15 residues. The germline V gene encodes CDR1 ENHRY and CDR2 SYGVKD. V shed 4 bases, J shed 7 bases, and the junction held 7 bases outside the gene matches. CDR3: CAISGGLAGVNEQFF. CDR3 DNA sequence: TGTGCCATCAGTGGAGGGCTAGCGGGAGTGAATGAGCAGTTCTTC.

This clone was observed a single time. V usage is TRBV18 and J usage is TRBJ1-5; 8 bases are shared with TRBD1. Germline CDR1 reads KGHSH; CDR2 reads LQKENI. The V segment lost 5 bases and the J segment 7 bases; nucleotides outside the gene matches: 10. The CDR3 extends over 15 amino acids. CDR3 DNA: TGTGCCAGCTCATCCCAGGGGGCGTCTGAACAGCCCCAGCATTTT. Its protein product is CASSSQGASEQPQHF.

The rearrangement uses TRBV30 and TRBJ2-1, with 8 nucleotides matching TRBD2. CDR1 and CDR2 (germline): GTSNPN, SVGIG (reference sequence). The CDR3 consists of 16 residues. The J segment lost 10 bases and the V segment lost 2 bases, leaving 16 bases of the junction unmatched. CDR3 sequence (DNA): TGTGCCTGGAGTCCTCCGGGACTAGAATTTCTCGGCGAGCAGTTCTTC. It specifies CAWSPPGLEFLGEQFF.

The chain employs TRBV7-3 and TRBJ1-1, with D possibly TRBD1 on 6 matching bases. CDR3 length equals 14 residues. The V gene's germline CDR1 is SGHTA and CDR2 FQGTGA. Deletions cut 1 base from V and 4 bases from J, with 10 bases between. The CDR3 is CASSLNAGVTEAFF. The CDR3 DNA follows: TGTGCCAGCAGCTTAAACGCAGGGGTCACTGAAGCTTTCTTT.

This clone was seen only once. The chain is built from TRBV5-4 and TRBJ1-3; no firm D call. The CDR3 contains 16 residues. V gave up 2 bases and J gave up 0 bases, with 12 bases separating them. Germline CDR1 reads SGHNT; CDR2 reads YYREEE (reference sequence). This chain's CDR3 is CASSFGGPFSGNTIYF. The DNA for the CDR3 is TGTGCCAGCAGCTTCGGCGGGCCCTTCTCTGGAAACACCATATATTTT.

The chain uses TRBV12-5 and TRBJ1-2; no definite D call. The V and J ends lost 7 bases and 7 bases respectively, with 16 bases between them. Germline V gene data show CDR1 as LGHNT and CDR2 as FRNRAP. This CDR3 spans 13 amino acids. The chain's CDR3 is CASATSSPSGYTF. The DNA of the CDR3 is TGTGCTAGTGCCACCTCGTCCCCCTCTGGCTACACCTTC.

The chain is built from TRBV7-9 and TRBJ1-1; no clear D. V gave up 3 bases and J gave up 8 bases, with 4 bases separating them. This CDR3 contains 10 residues. Germline assignment: CDR1 SEHNR and CDR2 FQNEAQ (reference sequence). The CDR3 reads CASSLREAFF. In nucleotides, the CDR3 is TGTGCCAGCAGCTTGAGGGAAGCTTTCTTT.

V gene TRBV5-1 combines with J gene TRBJ2-3, with 8 positions matching TRBD2. From germline, CDR1 is SGHRS and CDR2 YFSETQ. Unmatched junction bases numbered 11, after V lost 2 bases and J lost 0 bases. CDR3 length: 18 residues. In DNA, the CDR3 is TGCGCCAGCAGCTTCCAACCCGGGGGGGCCGCTAGCACAGATACGCAGTATTTT. It is translated as CASSFQPGGAASTDTQYF.

The rearrangement links TRBV6-5 to TRBJ2-2, with 8 bases identical to TRBD1. CDR3 size: 15 residues. Germline-derived CDR1 and CDR2 are MNHEY and SVGAGI. Unmatched junction bases numbered 6, after V lost 7 bases and J lost 2 bases. The CDR3 is CASNLQGENTGELFF. CDR3 DNA: TGTGCCAGCAACCTACAGGGGGAAAACACCGGGGAGCTGTTTTTT.

The CDR3 coding sequence is TGTGCCAGCAGCGTAGTAGCGGGGACCGGGGCCAACGTCCTGACTTTC. The encoded protein is CASSVVAGTGANVLTF. The chain combines TRBV9 with TRBJ2-6; 8 bases map to TRBD2. The germline V gene has CDR1 SGDLS and CDR2 YYNGEE. V trimming: 0 bases; J trimming: 4 bases; junction bases outside the gene matches: 3. CDR3 length equals 16 residues. The entire variable domain, with the rest obtained from reference TRBV9 and TRBJ2-6, is as follows: DSGVTQTPKHLITATGQRVTLRCSPRSGDLSVYWYQQSLDQGLQFLIQYYNGEERAKGNILERFSAQQFPDLHSELNLSSLELGDSALYFCASSVVAGTGANVLTFGAGSRLTVL.

The V gene is TRBV5-1, the J gene TRBJ1-1; 10 bases align to TRBD1. The CDR3 spans 15 residues. J lost 11 bases, V lost 0 bases, and 10 bases had no gene match. From germline, CDR1 is SGHRS and CDR2 YFSETQ. The CDR3 reads CASSLVRQGAIRAFF. The DNA for the CDR3 is TGCGCCAGCAGCTTGGTTAGACAGGGGGCGATTCGGGCTTTCTTT.

The rearrangement joins TRBV6-5 to TRBJ1-3, with 7 bases fitting TRBD1. The V and J ends lost 6 bases and 4 bases, in that order; junction bases with no gene match: 3. This CDR3 region has 13 residues. CDR1 is MNHEY and CDR2 is SVGAGI in the germline V gene. CDR3 in DNA: TGTGCCAGCAGCACAGGGGAGGGAAACACCATATATTTT. This encodes CASSTGEGNTIYF.

The rearrangement links TRBV7-9 to TRBJ1-5, with a weak D call TRBD1 (5 bases). CDR1 and CDR2 (germline): SEHNR, FQNEAQ (reference sequence). The CDR3 has 14 residues. V dropped 2 bases and J dropped 3 bases, with 8 bases sitting between them. The CDR3 sequence is CASSLQGSNQPQHF. The DNA for the CDR3 is TGTGCCAGCAGCTTACAGGGTTCCAATCAGCCCCAGCATTTT.

This clone was observed a single time. The gene calls are TRBV6-1 and TRBJ2-7, with 9 bases that match TRBD2. Per the germline V gene, CDR1 is MNHNS and CDR2 is SASEGT. Unmatched junction bases numbered 10, after V lost 4 bases and J lost 0 bases. The CDR3 has 17 amino acids. CDR3 amino acids: CASSALRGGASSYEQYF. The CDR3 coding sequence is TGTGCCAGCAGTGCCCTCCGCGGGGGGGCGAGCTCCTACGAGCAGTACTTC.

The V and J genes are TRBV6-5 and TRBJ2-2, with 11 nucleotides matching TRBD1. The germline V gene has CDR1 MNHEY and CDR2 SVGAGI. Losses at the gene ends were 8 bases for V and 4 bases for J; bases not matched to a gene: 3. This CDR3 has 14 residues. The CDR3: CASGGTGGTGELFF. Written as DNA, the CDR3 is TGTGCCAGCGGGGGGACAGGGGGCACCGGGGAGCTGTTTTTT.

The rearrangement joins TRBV27 to TRBJ2-7; TRBD2 agrees at 11 bases. J was trimmed by 3 bases and V by 2 bases; bases with no gene match: 0. In germline, CDR1 is MNHEY, CDR2 SMNVEV (reference sequence). The CDR3 loop spans 14 amino acids. CDR3 sequence: CASSLGTSGYEQYF. CDR3 coding DNA: TGTGCCAGCAGTTTAGGGACTAGCGGCTACGAGCAGTACTTC.

The chain combines TRBV12-3 or TRBV12-4 with TRBJ2-1; D is unresolved. The CDR3 has 13 amino acids. Trimming took 2 bases from V and 8 from J, leaving 10 bases between them. The DNA for the CDR3 is TGTGCCAGCAGTTTAAGTTCAACCGATGAGCAGTTCTTC. This translates into CASSLSSTDEQFF.

V is TRBV12-3 or TRBV12-4 and J is TRBJ1-5; no clear D gene. Trimming took 3 bases from V and 0 from J, leaving 3 bases between them. The CDR3 totals 13 residues. CDR3 DNA: TGTGCCAGCAGTTTCGTTAGCAATCAGCCCCAGCATTTT. Translating gives CASSFVSNQPQHF.

V is TRBV19 and J is TRBJ2-1; 8 nucleotides line up with TRBD1. CDR1 is LNHDA, CDR2 SQIVND, per germline (reference sequence). The CDR3 is made up of 14 amino acids. After removal of 7 bases from V and 0 bases from J, the junction contained 2 bases not matched to a gene. The CDR3 reads CASKTGVSYNEQFF. The CDR3 DNA is TGTGCCAGTAAGACAGGGGTCTCCTACAATGAGCAGTTCTTC. The entire variable domain, with the rest obtained from reference TRBV19 and TRBJ2-1, is as follows: DGGITQSPKYLFRKEGQNVTLSCEQNLNHDAMYWYRQDPGQGLRLIYYSQIVNDFQKGDIAEGYSVSREKKESFPLTVTSAQKNPTAFYLCASKTGVSYNEQFFGPGTRLTVL.

CDR3 nucleotides: TGTGCCAGCAGTGTCGGAGCCGTGGGCACTGAAGCTTTCTTT. Amino acid sequence: CASSVGAVGTEAFF. The chain couples TRBV27 to TRBJ1-1; D gene unclear. The CDR3 extends over 14 amino acids. The V gene's germline CDR1 is MNHEY and CDR2 SMNVEV (reference sequence). V shed 5 bases and J shed 4 bases, with 14 bases lying between them.

The rearrangement links TRBV5-5 to TRBJ1-4, with D hard to call. This CDR3 has 16 residues. V was pared by 4 bases and J by 7 bases, with 20 bases between. CDR1 and CDR2 from the germline V gene are SGHKS and YYEKEE (reference sequence). The CDR3 sequence: CASSPQVEGSSEKLFF. CDR3 bases: TGTGCCAGCAGCCCCCAAGTGGAGGGCTCTAGTGAAAAACTGTTTTTT.

The V call is TRBV27, the J call TRBJ2-5, with D unclear. Germline V gives CDR1 MNHEY, CDR2 SMNVEV (reference sequence). The V end lost 2 bases, the J end lost 5 bases, and 18 bases lay between the germline ends. The CDR3 has 16 amino acids. The CDR3 DNA follows: TGTGCCAGCAGTTTACTCCAACCGGATAGGTTGGAGACCCAGTACTTC. Amino acids: CASSLLQPDRLETQYF.

The chain has TRBV10-3 and TRBJ2-1; 8 positions agree with TRBD2. The CDR3 runs 17 residues. V was pared by 0 bases and J by 2 bases, with 6 bases of the junction left unmatched. The germline CDR1 and CDR2 sequences are ENHRY and SYGVKD. This CDR3 is CAISESTGRGAYNEQFF. The CDR3 DNA reads as TGTGCCATCAGTGAGTCGACTGGGCGGGGGGCCTACAATGAGCAGTTCTTC.

The genes are TRBV12-3 or TRBV12-4 and TRBJ1-5; the D is unclear. CDR3 length equals 12 residues. Trimming removed 3 bases at V and 11 bases at J, with 11 bases between. The CDR3 reads CASSFRGPAQHF. The DNA for the CDR3 is TGTGCCAGCAGTTTCCGGGGTCCGGCCCAGCATTTT.

The rearrangement uses TRBV27 and TRBJ1-5; 8 nucleotides align to TRBD1. CDR1 MNHEY and CDR2 SMNVEV come from the germline V gene (reference sequence). Trimming cost V 4 bases and J 5 bases; bases outside gene matches: 4. This CDR3 region has 14 residues. Written as DNA, the CDR3 is TGTGCCAGCAGTTCCGGACAGGGTTATCAGCCCCAGCATTTT. Its translation is CASSSGQGYQPQHF.

This clone was counted only a few times. The chain combines TRBV4-1 with TRBJ1-2; perhaps TRBD1 as D (5 bases). Looked up from germline, CDR1 is MGHRA and CDR2 is YSYEKL. The CDR3 loop spans 16 amino acids. The V end was cut by 1 base, the J end by 8 bases, with 20 bases between. The CDR3 sequence is CASSQVRGPSGSGYTF. In nucleotides, the CDR3 is TGCGCCAGCAGCCAAGTTCGGGGCCCCTCGGGCAGCGGCTACACCTTC.

J is TRBJ1-5 and V is TRBV6-1; no reliable D call. The CDR3 has 12 amino acids. Trimming left V 3 bases short and J 5 bases short, with 5 bases between. Germline V gives CDR1 MNHNS, CDR2 SASEGT. The CDR3 sequence: CASSERYQPQHF. CDR3 coding DNA: TGTGCCAGCAGTGAGAGGTATCAGCCCCAGCATTTT.